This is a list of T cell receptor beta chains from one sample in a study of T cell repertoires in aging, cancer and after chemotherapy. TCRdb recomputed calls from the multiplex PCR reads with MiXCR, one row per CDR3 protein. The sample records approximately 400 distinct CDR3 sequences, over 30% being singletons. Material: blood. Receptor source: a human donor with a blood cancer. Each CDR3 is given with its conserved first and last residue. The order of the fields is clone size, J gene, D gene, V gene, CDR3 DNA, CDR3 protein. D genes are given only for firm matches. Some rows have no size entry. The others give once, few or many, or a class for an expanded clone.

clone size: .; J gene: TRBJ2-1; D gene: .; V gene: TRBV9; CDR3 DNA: TGTGCCAGCAGCGGATACAACAGCTACAATGAGCAGTTCTTC; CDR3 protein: CASSGYNSYNEQFF
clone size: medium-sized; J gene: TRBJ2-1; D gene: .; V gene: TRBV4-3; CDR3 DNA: TGCGCCAGCAGAGACACCCTATACAATGAGCAGTTCTTC; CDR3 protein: CASRDTLYNEQFF
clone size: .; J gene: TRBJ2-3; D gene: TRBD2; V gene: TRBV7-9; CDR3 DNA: TGTGCCGAGGAGCGGGATCTGGCAGATACGCAGTATTTT; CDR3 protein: CAEERDLADTQYF
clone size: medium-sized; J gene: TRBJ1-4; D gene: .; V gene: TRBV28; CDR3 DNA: TGTGCCAGCAGTTTGCCCGCGGGGTATGATGGTGAAAAACTGTTTTTT; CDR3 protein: CASSLPAGYDGEKLFF
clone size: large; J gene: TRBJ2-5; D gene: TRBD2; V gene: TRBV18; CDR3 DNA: TGTGCCAGCTCACCACCCCTAGCGGGACCAGAGACCCAGTACTTC; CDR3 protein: CASSPPLAGPETQYF
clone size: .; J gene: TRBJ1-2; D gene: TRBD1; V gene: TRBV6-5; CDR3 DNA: TGTGCCAGCAGTTACTCAAGGACAGGGGGGAACTATGGCTACACCTTC; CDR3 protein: CASSYSRTGGNYGYTF
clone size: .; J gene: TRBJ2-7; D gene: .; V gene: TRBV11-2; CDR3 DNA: TGTGCCAGCAGCTTATATCCAGGGTACGAGCAGTACTTC; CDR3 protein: CASSLYPGYEQYF
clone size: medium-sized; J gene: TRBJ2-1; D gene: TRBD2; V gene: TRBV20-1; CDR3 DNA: TGCAGTGCTAGAGGGACTAGCGGGAGGTTTAGCTCCTACAATGAGCAGTTCTTC; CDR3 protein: CSARGTSGRFSSYNEQFF
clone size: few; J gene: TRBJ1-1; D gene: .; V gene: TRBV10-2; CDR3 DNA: TGCGCCGTAACCATCGCCAAGACGGGTATGAACACTGAAGCTTTCTTT; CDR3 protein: CAVTIAKTGMNTEAFF
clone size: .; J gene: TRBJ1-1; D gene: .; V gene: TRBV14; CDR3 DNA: TGTGCCAGCAGCCACTGGGTGCAGTACGTCACTGAAGCTTTCTTT; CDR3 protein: CASSHWVQYVTEAFF
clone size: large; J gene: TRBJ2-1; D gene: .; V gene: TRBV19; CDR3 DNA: TGTGCCAGTAGTTTGGACCATGGGGGCAATGAGCAGTTCTTC; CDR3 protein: CASSLDHGGNEQFF
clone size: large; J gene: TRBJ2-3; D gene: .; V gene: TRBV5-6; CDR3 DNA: TGTGCCAGCAGCCTGGGAGGACCGTTCACAGATACGCAGTATTTT; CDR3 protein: CASSLGGPFTDTQYF
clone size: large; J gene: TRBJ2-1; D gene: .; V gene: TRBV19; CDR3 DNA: TGTGCCAGCGGCACCTACAATGAGCAGTTCTTC; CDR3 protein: CASGTYNEQFF
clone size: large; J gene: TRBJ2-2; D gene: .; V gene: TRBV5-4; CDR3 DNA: TGTGCCAGCGGCCTTTTAGGACGGTCGAACACCGGGGAGCTGTTTTTT; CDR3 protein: CASGLLGRSNTGELFF
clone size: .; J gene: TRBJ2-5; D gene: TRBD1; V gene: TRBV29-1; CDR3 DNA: TGCAGCGCTGGGGACAGGTCGGGAGTGGCCCAGTACTTC; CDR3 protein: CSAGDRSGVAQYF
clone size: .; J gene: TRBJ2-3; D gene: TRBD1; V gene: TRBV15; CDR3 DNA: TGTGCCACTTCGGGTCGGCAAGGGACAGTCACAGATACGCAGTATTTT; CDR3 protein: CATSGRQGTVTDTQYF
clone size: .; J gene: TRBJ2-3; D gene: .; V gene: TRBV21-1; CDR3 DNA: TGTGCCAGCAGCCTGGGAGGAACCACAGATACGCAGTATTTT; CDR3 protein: CASSLGGTTDTQYF
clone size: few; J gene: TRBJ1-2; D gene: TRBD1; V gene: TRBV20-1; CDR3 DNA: TGCAGCCCTGTTAGCCCTGACAGGGAAAGATATGGCTACACCTTC; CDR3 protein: CSPVSPDRERYGYTF
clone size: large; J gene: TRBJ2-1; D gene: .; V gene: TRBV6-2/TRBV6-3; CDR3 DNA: TGTGCCAGCAGTCGCGGACAGAGCTCCTACAATGAGCAGTTCTTC; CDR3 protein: CASSRGQSSYNEQFF
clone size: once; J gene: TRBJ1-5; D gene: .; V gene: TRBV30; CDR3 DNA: TGTGCCTGGAGCCCAGACACCGGTGGTGGTCAGCCCCAGCATTTT; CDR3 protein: CAWSPDTGGGQPQHF
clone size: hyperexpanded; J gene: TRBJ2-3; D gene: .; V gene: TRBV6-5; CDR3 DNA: TGTGCCAGCAGTTATTCCGGGCCAGGAGATACGCAGTATTTT; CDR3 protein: CASSYSGPGDTQYF
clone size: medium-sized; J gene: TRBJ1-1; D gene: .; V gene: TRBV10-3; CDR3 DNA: TGTGCCATCAGTGAGCCCAGTAAGAACACTGAAGCTTTCTTT; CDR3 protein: CAISEPSKNTEAFF
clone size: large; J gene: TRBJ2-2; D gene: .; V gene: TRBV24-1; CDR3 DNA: TGTGCCACCAGAACAGGTTGGACCGGGGAGCTGTTTTTT; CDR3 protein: CATRTGWTGELFF
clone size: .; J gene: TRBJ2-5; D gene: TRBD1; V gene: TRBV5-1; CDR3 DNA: TGCGCCAGCAGCTCAGGACAGGGAACAGAGACCCAGTACTTC; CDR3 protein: CASSSGQGTETQYF
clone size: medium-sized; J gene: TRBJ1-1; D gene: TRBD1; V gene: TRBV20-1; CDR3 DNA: TGCAGTGCTAGAGATGGGAGGGGACAGCCGAACACTGAAGCTTTCTTT; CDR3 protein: CSARDGRGQPNTEAFF
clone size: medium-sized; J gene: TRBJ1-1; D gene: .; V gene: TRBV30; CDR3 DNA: TGTGCCTGGAGTTTCTCCACTGAAGCTTTCTTT; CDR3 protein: CAWSFSTEAFF
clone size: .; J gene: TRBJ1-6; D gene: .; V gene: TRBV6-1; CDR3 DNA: TGTGCCAGCAGTTACGGGGGTTCTAATTCACCCCTCCACTTT; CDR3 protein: CASSYGGSNSPLHF
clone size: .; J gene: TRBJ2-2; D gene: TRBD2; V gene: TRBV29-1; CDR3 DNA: TGCAGCGTTGAGGGACTAGCGGGAGGGCCGAGGACCGGGGAGCTGTTTTTT; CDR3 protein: CSVEGLAGGPRTGELFF
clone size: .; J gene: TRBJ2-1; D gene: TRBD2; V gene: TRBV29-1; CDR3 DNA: TGCAGCGTTACGGGGCTAGCGGGAGGTCAACGGTATGTGCAGTTCTTC; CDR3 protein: CSVTGLAGGQRYVQFF